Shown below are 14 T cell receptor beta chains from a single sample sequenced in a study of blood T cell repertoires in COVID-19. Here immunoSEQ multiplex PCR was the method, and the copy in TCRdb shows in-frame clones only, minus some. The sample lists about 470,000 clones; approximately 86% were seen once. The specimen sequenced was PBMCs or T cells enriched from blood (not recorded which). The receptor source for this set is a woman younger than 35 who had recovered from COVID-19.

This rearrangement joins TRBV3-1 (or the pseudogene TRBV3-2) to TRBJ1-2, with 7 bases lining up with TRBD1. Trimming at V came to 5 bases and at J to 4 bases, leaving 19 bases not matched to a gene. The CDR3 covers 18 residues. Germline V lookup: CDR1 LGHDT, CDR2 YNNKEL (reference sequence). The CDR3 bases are TGTGCCAGCAGCTCCCGTCGACAGGGCCCTTCCTGGAGCTATGGCTACACCTTC. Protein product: CASSSRRQGPSWSYGYTF.

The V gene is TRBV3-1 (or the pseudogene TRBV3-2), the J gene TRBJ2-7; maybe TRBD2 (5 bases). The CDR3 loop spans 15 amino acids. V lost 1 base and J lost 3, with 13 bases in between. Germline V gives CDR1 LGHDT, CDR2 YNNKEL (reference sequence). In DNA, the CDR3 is TGTGCCAGCAGCCAAGGGCGGGCTCTCTTCTACGAGCAGTACTTC. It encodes CASSQGRALFYEQYF.

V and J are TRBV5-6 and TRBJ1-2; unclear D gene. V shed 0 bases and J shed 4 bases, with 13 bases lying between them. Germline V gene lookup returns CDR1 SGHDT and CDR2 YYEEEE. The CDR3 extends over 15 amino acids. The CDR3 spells CASSLALQILYGYTF. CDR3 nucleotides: TGTGCCAGCAGCTTGGCCCTACAGATTCTCTATGGCTACACCTTC.

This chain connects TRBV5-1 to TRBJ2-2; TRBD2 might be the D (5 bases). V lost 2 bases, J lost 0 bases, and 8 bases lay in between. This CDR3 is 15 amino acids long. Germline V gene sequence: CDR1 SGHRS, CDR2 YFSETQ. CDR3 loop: CASSFTGTNTGELFF. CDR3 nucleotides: TGCGCCAGCAGCTTTACCGGGACGAACACCGGGGAGCTGTTTTTT.

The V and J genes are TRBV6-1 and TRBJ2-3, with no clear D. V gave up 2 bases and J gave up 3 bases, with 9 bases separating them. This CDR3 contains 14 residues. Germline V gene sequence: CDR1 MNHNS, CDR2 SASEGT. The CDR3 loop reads CASSELGGTDTQYF. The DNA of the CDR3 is TGTGCCAGCAGTGAACTAGGTGGGACAGATACGCAGTATTTT.

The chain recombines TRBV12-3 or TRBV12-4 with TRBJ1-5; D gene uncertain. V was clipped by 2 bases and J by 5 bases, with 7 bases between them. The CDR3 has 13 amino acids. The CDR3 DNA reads TGTGCCAGCAGTTTATCGCGCGATCAGCCCCAGCATTTT. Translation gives CASSLSRDQPQHF.

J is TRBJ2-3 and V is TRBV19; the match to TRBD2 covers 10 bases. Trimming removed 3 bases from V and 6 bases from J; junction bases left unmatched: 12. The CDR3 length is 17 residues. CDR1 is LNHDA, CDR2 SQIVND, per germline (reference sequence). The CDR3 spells CASSIVAGGPAGDTQYF. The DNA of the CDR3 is TGTGCCAGTAGTATTGTAGCGGGGGGCCCCGCGGGGGATACGCAGTATTTT. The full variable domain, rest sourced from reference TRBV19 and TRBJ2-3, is DGGITQSPKYLFRKEGQNVTLSCEQNLNHDAMYWYRQDPGQGLRLIYYSQIVNDFQKGDIAEGYSVSREKKESFPLTVTSAQKNPTAFYLCASSIVAGGPAGDTQYFGPGTRLTVL.

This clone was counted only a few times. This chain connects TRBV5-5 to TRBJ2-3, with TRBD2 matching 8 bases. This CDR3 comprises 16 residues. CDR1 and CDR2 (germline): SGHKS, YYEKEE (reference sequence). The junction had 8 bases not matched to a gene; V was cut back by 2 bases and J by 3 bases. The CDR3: CASSFEAGEGTDTQYF. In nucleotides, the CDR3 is TGTGCCAGCAGCTTCGAAGCGGGGGAGGGGACAGATACGCAGTATTTT.

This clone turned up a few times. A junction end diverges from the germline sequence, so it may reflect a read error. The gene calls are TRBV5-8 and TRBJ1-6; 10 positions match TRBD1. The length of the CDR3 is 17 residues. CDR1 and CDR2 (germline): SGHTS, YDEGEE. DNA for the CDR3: TGTGCCAGCAGGTTGGGGCTTCCCGGGACAGGGGATTCACCCCTCCACTTT. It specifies CASRLGLPGTGDSPLHF.

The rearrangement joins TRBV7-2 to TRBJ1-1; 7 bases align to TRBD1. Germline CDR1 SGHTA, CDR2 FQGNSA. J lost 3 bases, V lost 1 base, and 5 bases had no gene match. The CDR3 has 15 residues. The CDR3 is CASSLVGTEDTEAFF. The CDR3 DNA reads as TGTGCCAGCAGCTTAGTAGGGACAGAGGACACTGAAGCTTTCTTT.

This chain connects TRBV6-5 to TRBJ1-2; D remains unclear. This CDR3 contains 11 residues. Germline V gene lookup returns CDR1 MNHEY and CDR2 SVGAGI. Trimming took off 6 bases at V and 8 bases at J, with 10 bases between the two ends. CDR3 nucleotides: TGTGCCAGCAGCCTAACCTTGGGCTACACCTTC. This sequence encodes CASSLTLGYTF.

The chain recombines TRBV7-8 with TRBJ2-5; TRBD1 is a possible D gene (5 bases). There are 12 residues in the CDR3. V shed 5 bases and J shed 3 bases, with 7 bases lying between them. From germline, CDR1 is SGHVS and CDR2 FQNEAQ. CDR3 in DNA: TGTGCCAGCAGCGGGGCGGAAGAGACCCAGTACTTC. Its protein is CASSGAEETQYF.

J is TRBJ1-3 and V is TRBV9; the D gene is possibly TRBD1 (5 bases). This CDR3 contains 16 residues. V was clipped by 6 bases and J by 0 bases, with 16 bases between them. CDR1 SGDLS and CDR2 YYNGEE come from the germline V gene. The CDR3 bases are TGTGCCAGCACTGCGGCGGGGGTAAGCTCTGGAAACACCATATATTTT. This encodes CASTAAGVSSGNTIYF.

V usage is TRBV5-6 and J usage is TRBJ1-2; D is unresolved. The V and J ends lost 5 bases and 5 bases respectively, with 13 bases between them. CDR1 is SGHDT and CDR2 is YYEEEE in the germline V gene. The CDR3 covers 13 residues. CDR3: CASRFYQAYGYTF. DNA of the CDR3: TGTGCCAGCAGGTTCTATCAGGCTTATGGCTACACCTTC.